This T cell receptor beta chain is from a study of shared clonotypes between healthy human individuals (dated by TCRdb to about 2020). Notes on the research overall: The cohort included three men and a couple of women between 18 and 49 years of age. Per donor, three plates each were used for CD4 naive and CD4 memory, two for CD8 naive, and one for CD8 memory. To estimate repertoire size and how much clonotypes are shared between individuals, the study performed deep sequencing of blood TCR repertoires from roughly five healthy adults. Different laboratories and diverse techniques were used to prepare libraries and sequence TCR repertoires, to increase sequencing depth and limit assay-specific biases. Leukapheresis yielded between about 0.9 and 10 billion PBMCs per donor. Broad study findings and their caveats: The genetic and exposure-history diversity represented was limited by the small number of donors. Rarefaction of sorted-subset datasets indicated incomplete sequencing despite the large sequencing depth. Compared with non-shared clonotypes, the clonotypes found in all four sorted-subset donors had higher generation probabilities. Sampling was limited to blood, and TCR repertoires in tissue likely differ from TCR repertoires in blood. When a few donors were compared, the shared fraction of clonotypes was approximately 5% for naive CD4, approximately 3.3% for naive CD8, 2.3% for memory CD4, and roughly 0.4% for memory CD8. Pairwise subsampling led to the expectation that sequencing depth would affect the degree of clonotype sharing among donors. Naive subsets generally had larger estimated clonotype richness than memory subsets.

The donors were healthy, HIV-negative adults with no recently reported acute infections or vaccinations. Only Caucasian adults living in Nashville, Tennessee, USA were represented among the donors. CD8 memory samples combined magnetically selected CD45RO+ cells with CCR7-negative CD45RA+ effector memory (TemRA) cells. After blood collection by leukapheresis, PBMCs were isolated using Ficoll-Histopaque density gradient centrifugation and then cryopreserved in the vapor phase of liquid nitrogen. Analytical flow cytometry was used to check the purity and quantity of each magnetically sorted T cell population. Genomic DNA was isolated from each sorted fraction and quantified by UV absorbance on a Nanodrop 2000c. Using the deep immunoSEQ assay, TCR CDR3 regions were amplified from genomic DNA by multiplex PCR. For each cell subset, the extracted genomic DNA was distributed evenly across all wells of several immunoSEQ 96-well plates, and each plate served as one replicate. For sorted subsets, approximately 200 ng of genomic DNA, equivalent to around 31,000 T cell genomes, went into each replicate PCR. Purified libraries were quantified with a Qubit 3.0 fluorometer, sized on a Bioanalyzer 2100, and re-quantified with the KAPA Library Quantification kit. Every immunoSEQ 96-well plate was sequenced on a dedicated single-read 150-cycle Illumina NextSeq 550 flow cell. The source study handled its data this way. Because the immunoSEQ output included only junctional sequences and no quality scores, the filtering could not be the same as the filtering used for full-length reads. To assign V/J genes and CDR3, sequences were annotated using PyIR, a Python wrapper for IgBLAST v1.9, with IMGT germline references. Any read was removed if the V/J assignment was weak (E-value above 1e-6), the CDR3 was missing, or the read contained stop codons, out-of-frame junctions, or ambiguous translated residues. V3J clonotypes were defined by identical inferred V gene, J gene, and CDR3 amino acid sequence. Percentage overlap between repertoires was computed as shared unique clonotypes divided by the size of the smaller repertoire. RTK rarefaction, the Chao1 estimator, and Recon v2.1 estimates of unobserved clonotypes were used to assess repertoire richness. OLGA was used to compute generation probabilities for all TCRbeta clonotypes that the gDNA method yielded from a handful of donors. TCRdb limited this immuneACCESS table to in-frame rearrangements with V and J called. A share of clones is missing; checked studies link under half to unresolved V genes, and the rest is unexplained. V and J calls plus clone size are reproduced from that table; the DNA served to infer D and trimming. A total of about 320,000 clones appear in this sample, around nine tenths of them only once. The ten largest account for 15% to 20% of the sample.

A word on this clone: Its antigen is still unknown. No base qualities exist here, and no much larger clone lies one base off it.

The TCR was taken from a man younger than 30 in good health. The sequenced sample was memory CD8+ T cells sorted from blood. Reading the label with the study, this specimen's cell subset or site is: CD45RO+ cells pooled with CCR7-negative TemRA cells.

CDR3 reads: CASSPREGRYEQYF. The DNA sequence is as follows: TGCGCCAGCAGCCCAAGGGAGGGCCGGTACGAGCAGTACTTC. The chain is encoded by TRBV10-1 joined to TRBJ2-7; the central 7 bases match TRBD2. For this chain, trimming is 6 bases at the V end and 4 bases at the J end, and the number of junction bases without a gene match is 9. According to the germline V gene (reference sequence), CDR1 reads WNHNN and CDR2 reads SYGVQD. Inclusive of the bounding cysteine and phenylalanine, the CDR3 is 14 residues long. Just CDR3 DNA is preserved here, 42 bases in frame from base 1.